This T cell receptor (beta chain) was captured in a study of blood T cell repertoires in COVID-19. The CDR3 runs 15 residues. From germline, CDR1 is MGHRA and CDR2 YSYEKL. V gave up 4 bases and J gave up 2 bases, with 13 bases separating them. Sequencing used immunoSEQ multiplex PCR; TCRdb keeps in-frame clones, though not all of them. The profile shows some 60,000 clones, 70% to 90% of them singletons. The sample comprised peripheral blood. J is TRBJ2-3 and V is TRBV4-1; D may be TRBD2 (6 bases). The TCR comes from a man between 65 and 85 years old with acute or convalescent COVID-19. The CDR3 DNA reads TGCGCCAGCAGCCGGGGAGGACTGGACACAGATACGCAGTATTTT. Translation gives CASSRGGLDTDTQYF.